This T cell receptor (beta chain) was found in a study of blood T cell repertoires in COVID-19. The wider study: Samples of COVID-19 (acute and convalescent) were obtained from the United States, Italy and Spain.

CDR3 length equals 13 residues. With 6 bases removed from V and 6 bases from J, the gap between germline ends came to 14 bases. Germline CDR1 is SNHLY and CDR2 is FYNNEI. Original handling: Amplification from reference gene primers served as the basis for estimated nucleated cell counts. TCRdb keeps only in-frame clones here, not all; method: immunoSEQ multiplex PCR. V and J calls and clone size are those listed in that table; D and trimming were worked out from the DNA. This sample has about 150,000 clones, with 84% found just once. V is TRBV2 and J is TRBJ1-2, with unresolved D. Material for sequencing was peripheral blood. This clonotype was sampled from a woman in her forties or fifties with acute or convalescent COVID-19. The CDR3 DNA is TGTGCCAGCAGCAAAGAGGGAGGAAATGGCTACACCTTC. Translated: CASSKEGGNGYTF.